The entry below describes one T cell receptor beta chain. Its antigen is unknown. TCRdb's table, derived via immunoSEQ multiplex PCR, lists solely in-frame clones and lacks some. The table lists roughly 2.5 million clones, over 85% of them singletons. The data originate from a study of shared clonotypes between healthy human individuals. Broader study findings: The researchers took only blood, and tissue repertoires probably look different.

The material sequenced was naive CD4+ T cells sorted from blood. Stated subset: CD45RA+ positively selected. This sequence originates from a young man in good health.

CDR3 sequence (DNA): TGTGCCAGTATCCAGGGGGGGTATGGCAATCAGCCCCAGCATTTT. It encodes CASIQGGYGNQPQHF. J is TRBJ1-5 and V is TRBV19; 7 positions match TRBD1. The length of the CDR3 is 15 residues. CDR1 LNHDA and CDR2 SQIVND come from the germline V gene (reference sequence). Losses at the gene ends were 7 bases for V and 2 bases for J; bases not matched to a gene: 8. Full variable domain (outside the CDR3, taken from reference TRBV19 and TRBJ1-5): DGGITQSPKYLFRKEGQNVTLSCEQNLNHDAMYWYRQDPGQGLRLIYYSQIVNDFQKGDIAEGYSVSREKKESFPLTVTSAQKNPTAFYLCASIQGGYGNQPQHFGDGTRLSIL.